This TCR beta chain was profiled in a study of blood T cells in healthy people across ages. The study's findings and limits: With naive T cell percentage, TCR beta diversity showed a strong correlation. With donor CMV status unknown, expanded clonotype changes were possibly confounded.

CDR3 size: 15 residues. V lost 3 bases and J lost 1, with 14 bases in between. Per germline, CDR1 SQVTM and CDR2 ANQGSEA. Approximately 10 milliliters was the volume of peripheral blood drawn from each donor. Next came a second PCR, run for about 6 to 12 cycles, which used a sample-barcoded 5' primer along with a J-beta primer mix. Per sample, CDR3-containing paired-end reads numbered at least 3 million. TCRdb ran MiXCR on the 5' RACE reads and lists one entry per CDR3 protein. The sample has roughly 1,300,000 distinct CDR3 sequences, roughly 60% seen once. On this clonotype: Its target is not known.

This rearrangement joins TRBV29-1 to TRBJ2-3, with D possibly TRBD1 on 6 matching bases. This TCR came from a man younger than 30 in good health. Material: blood. The CDR3 region has the DNA TGCAGCGTTGACCCTCAGGGGCCCGGCACAGATACGCAGTATTTT. Protein: CSVDPQGPGTDTQYF.